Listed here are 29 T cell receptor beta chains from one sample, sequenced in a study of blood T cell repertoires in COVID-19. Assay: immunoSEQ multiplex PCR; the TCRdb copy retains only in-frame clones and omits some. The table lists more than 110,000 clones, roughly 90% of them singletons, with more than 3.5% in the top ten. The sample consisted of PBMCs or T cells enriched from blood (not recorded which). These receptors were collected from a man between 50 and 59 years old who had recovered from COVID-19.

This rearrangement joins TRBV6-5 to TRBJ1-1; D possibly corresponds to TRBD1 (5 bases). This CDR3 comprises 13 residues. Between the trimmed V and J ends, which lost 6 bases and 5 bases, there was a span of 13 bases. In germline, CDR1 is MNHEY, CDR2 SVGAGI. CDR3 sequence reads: CASRRAGRTEAFF. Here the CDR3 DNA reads TGTGCCAGCAGGAGGGCGGGGCGGACTGAAGCTTTCTTT.

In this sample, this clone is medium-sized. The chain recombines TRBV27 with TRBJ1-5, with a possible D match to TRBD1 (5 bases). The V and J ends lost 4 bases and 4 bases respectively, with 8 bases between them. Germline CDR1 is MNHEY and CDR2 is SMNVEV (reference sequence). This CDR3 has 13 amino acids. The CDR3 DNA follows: TGTGCCAGCAGTTCAGGGTATAATCAGCCCCAGCATTTT. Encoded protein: CASSSGYNQPQHF.

CDR3 region: CASSPPGQHNQPQHF. DNA of the CDR3: TGTGCCAGCTCACCACCGGGACAACACAATCAGCCCCAGCATTTT. This chain links TRBV18 with TRBJ1-5, with D perhaps matching TRBD1 (6 bases). The CDR3 extends over 15 amino acids. The ends were cut back, 0 bases at V and 3 bases at J, with 9 bases in the middle. Germline V gene data show CDR1 as KGHSH and CDR2 as LQKENI.

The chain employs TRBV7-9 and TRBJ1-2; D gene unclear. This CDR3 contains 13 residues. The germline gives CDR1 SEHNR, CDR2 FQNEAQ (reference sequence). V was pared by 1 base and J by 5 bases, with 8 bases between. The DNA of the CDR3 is TGTGCCAGCAGCTTAGTCCTTCTTTATGGCTACACCTTC. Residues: CASSLVLLYGYTF. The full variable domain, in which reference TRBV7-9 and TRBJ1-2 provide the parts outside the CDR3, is DTGVSQNPRHKITKRGQNVTFRCDPISEHNRLYWYRQTLGQGPEFLTYFQNEAQLEKSRLLSDRFSAERPKGSFSTLEIQRTEQGDSAMYLCASSLVLLYGYTFGSGTRLTVV.

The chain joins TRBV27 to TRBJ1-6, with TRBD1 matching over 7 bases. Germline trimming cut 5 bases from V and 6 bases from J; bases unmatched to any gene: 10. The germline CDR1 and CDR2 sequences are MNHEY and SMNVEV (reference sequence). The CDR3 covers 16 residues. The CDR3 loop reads CASSAKGASVNSPLHF. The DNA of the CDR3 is TGTGCCAGCAGTGCGAAGGGGGCTTCAGTTAATTCACCCCTCCACTTT.

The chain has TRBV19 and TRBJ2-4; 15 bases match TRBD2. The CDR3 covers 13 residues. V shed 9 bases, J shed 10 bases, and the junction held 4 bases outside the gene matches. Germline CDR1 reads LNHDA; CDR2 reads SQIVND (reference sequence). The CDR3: CARDGLAGGIQYF. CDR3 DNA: TGTGCCAGGGATGGACTAGCGGGAGGGATTCAGTACTTC.

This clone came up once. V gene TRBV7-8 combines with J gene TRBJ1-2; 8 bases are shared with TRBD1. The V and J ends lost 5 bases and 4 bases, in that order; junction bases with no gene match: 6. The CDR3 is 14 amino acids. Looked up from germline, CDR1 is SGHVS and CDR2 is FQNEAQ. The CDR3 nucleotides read TGTGCCAGCAGCATACACAGGGGGGGCTATGGCTACACCTTC. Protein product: CASSIHRGGYGYTF.

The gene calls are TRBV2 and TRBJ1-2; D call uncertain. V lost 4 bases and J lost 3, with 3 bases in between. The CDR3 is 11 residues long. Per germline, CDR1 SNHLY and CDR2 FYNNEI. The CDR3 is CASSGHYGYTF. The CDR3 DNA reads TGTGCCAGCAGTGGGCACTATGGCTACACCTTC.

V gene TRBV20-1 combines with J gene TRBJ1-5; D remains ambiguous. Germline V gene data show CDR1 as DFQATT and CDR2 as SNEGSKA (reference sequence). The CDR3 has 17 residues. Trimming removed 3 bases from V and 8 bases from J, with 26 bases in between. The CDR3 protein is CSASRNYGPTRWEPQHF. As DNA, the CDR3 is TGCAGTGCTAGTCGAAATTATGGTCCCACGCGGTGGGAGCCCCAGCATTTT.

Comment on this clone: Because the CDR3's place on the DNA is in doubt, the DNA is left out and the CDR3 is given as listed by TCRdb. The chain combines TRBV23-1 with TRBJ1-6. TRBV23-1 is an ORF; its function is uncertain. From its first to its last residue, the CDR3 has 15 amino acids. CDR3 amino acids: CASSTSRCEDSPLHF.

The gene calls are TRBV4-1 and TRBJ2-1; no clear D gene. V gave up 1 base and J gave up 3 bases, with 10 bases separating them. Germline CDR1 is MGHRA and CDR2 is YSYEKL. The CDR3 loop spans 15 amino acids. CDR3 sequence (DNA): TGCGCCAGCAGCCAAGCGGTAGAGGACTACAATGAGCAGTTCTTC. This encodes CASSQAVEDYNEQFF.

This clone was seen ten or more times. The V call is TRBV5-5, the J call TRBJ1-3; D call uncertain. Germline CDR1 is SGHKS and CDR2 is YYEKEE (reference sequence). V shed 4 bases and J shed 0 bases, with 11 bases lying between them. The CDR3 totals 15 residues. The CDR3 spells CASSRDGSSGNTIYF. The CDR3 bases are TGTGCCAGCAGCCGAGACGGGAGCTCTGGAAACACCATATATTTT. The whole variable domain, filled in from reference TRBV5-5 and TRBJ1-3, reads DAGVTQSPTHLIKTRGQQVTLRCSPISGHKSVSWYQQVLGQGPQFIFQYYEKEERGRGNFPDRFSARQFPNYSSELNVNALLLGDSALYLCASSRDGSSGNTIYFGEGSWLTVV.

The CDR3 DNA sequence: TGCAGCGTTGAAGAGTCGTACAGGACGAATGAGCAGTTCTTC. Residues: CSVEESYRTNEQFF. The J gene is TRBJ2-1, the V gene TRBV29-1; D is possibly TRBD1 (5 bases). Per germline, CDR1 SQVTM and CDR2 ANQGSEA. This CDR3 has 14 amino acids. Trimming pared 0 bases from V and 7 bases from J, leaving 13 bases between.

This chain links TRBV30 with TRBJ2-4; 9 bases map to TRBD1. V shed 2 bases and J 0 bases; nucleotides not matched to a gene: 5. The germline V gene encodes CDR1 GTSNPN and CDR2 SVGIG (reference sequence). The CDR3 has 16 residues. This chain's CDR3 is CAWSRGQGLAKNIQYF. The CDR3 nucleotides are TGTGCCTGGAGTCGAGGACAGGGGCTAGCCAAAAACATTCAGTACTTC. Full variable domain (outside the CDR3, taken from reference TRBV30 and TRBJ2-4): SQTIHQWPATLVQPVGSPLSLECTVEGTSNPNLYWYRQAAGRGLQLLFYSVGIGQISSEVPQNLSASRPQDRQFILSSKKLLLSDSGFYLCAWSRGQGLAKNIQYFGAGTRLSVL.

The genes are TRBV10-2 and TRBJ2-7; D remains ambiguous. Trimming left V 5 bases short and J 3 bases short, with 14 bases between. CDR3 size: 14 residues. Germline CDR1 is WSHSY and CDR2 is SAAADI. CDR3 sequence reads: CASSSGMPIYEQYV. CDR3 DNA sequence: TGCGCCAGCAGTAGTGGCATGCCCATCTACGAGCAGTACGTC.

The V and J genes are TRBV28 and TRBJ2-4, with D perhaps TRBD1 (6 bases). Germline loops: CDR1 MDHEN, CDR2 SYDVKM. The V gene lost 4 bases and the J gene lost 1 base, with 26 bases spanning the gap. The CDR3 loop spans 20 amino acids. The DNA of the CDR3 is TGTGCCAGCAGTTCGCACGCGATCTTACAGGGAACGGGGGCCAAAAACATTCAGTACTTC. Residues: CASSSHAILQGTGAKNIQYF.

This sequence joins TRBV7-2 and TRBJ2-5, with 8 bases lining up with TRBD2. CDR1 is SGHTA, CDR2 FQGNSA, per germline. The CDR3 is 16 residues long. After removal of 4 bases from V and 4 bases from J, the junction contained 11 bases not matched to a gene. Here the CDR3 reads CASSSKRGSRSETQYF. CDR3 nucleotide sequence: TGTGCCAGCAGCTCAAAGCGGGGGTCCCGGTCAGAGACCCAGTACTTC.

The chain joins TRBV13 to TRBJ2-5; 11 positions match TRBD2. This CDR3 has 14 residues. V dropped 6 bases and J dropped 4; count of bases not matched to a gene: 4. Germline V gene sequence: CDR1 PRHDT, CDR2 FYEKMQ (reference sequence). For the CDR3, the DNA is TGTGCCAGCAGACCAGGACTAGCGGGAGAGACCCAGTACTTC. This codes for CASRPGLAGETQYF.

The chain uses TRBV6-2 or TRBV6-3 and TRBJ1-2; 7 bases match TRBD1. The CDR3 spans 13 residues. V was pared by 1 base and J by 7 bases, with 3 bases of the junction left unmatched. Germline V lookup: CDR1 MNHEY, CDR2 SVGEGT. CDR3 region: CASSYWGQTGYTF. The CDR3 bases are TGTGCCAGCAGTTACTGGGGACAGACTGGCTACACCTTC.

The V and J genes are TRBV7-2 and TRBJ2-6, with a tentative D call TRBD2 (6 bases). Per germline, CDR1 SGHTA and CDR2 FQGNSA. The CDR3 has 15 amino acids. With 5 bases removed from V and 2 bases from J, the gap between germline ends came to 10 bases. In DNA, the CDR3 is TGTGCCAGCAGCCATGGAGGGGCTGGGGCCAACGTCCTGACTTTC. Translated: CASSHGGAGANVLTF.

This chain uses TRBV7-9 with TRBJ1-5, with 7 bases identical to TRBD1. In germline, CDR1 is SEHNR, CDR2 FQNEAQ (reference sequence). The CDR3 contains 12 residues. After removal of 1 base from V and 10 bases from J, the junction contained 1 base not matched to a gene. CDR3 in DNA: TGTGCCAGCAGCTTAGGGGACAGTCCCCAGCATTTT. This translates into CASSLGDSPQHF.

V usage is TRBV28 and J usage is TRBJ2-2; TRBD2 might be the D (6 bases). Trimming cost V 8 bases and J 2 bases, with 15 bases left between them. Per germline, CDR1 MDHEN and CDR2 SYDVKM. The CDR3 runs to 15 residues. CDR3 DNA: TGTGCCAGCGGACCACGGGGGACCAACACCGGGGAGCTGTTTTTT. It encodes CASGPRGTNTGELFF.

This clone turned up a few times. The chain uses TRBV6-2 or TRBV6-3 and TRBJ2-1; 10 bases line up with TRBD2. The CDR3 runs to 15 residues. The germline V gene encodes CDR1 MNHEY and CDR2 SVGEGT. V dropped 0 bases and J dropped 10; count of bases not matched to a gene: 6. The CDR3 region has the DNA TGTGCCAGCAGTTACTCTACTAGCGGGGACTTGGAGCAGTTCTTC. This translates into CASSYSTSGDLEQFF.

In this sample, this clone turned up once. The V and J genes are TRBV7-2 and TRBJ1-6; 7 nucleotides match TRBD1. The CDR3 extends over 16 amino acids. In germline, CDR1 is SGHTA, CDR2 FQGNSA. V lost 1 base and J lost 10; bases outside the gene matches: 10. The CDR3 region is CASSLGSGRGKSPLHF. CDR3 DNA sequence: TGTGCCAGCAGCTTAGGGAGTGGCAGGGGGAAATCACCCCTCCACTTT. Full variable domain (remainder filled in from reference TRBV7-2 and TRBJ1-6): GAGVSQSPSNKVTEKGKDVELRCDPISGHTALYWYRQSLGQGLEFLIYFQGNSAPDKSGLPSDRFSAERTGGSVSTLTIQRTQQEDSAVYLCASSLGSGRGKSPLHFGNGTRLTVT.

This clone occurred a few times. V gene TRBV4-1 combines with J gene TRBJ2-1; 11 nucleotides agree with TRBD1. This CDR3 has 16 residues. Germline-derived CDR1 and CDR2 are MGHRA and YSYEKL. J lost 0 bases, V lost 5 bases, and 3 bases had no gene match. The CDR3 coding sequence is TGCGCCAGCAGCGGGACAGGGGGGAGCTCCTACAATGAGCAGTTCTTC. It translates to CASSGTGGSSYNEQFF.

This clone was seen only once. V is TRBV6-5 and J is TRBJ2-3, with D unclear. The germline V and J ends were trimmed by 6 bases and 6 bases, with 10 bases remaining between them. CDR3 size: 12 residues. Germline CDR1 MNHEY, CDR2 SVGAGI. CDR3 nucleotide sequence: TGTGCCAGCAGCTACGAGGTGGATACGCAGTATTTT. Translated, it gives CASSYEVDTQYF.

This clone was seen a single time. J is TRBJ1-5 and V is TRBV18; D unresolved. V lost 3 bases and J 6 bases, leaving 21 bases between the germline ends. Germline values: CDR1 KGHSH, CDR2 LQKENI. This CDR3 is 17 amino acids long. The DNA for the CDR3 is TGTGCCAGCTCACCCCCATCCGGGGTTCAAACCGGTCAGCCCCAGCATTTT. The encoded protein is CASSPPSGVQTGQPQHF.

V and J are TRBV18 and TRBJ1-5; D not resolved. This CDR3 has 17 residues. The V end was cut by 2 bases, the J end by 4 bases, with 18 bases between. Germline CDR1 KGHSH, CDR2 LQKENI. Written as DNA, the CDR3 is TGTGCCAGCTCACCAAAGATCGCGAACAGCCTGAATCAGCCCCAGCATTTT. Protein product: CASSPKIANSLNQPQHF.

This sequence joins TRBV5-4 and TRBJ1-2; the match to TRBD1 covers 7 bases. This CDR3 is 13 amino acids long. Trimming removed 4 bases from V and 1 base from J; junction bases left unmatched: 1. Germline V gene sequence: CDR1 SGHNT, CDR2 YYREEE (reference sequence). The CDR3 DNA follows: TGTGCCAGCAGCCGGGACAGTAACTATGGCTACACCTTC. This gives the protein CASSRDSNYGYTF.